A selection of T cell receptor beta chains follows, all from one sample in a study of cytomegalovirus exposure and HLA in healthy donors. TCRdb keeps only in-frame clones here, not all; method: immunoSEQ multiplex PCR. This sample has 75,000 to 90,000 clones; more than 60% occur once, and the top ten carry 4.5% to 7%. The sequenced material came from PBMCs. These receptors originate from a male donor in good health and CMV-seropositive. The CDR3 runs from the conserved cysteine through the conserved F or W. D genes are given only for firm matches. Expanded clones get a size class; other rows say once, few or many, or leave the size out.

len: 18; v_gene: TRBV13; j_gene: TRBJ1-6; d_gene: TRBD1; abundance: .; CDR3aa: CASSLGRTGGSYNSPLHF; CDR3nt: TGTGCCAGCAGCTTAGGCCGGACAGGGGGTTCCTATAATTCACCCCTCCACTTT
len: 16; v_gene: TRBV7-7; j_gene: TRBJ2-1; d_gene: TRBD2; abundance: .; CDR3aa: CASSLDLSREGSEQFF; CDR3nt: TGTGCTAGCAGCTTAGATCTCTCGCGGGAGGGTAGTGAGCAGTTCTTC
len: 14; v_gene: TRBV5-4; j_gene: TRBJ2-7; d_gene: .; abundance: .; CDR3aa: CASRAGLGVDEQYF; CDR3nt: TGTGCCAGCAGGGCGGGACTTGGGGTGGACGAGCAGTACTTC
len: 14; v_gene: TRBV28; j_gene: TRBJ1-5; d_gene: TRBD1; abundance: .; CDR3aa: CASSLDRGNQPQHF; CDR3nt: TGTGCCAGCAGTTTGGACAGGGGCAATCAGCCCCAGCATTTT
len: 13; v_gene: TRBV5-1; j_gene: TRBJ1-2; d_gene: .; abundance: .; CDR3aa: CASSYTSDYGYTF; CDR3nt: TGCGCCAGCAGCTATACATCCGACTATGGCTACACCTTC
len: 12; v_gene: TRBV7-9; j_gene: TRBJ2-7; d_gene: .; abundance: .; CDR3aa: CSSSLDIYEQYF; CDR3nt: TGTTCCAGCAGCTTAGACATCTACGAGCAGTACTTC
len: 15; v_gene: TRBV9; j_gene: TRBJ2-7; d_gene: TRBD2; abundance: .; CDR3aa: CASSLGTRGSYEQYF; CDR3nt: TGTGCCAGCAGCCTCGGGACTAGGGGGTCCTACGAGCAGTACTTC
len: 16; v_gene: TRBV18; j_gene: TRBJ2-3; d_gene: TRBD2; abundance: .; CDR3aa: CASSSGLAGSTDTQYF; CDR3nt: TGTGCCAGCTCATCCGGACTAGCGGGGAGCACAGATACGCAGTATTTT
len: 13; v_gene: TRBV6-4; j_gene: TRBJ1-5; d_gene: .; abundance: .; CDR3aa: CASSDGENQPQHF; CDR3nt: TGTGCCAGCAGTGACGGAGAGAATCAGCCCCAGCATTTT
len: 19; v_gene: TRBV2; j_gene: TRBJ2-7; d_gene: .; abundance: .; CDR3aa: CASINTQSKQGPSSYEQYF; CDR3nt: TGTGCCAGCATTAATACCCAGTCTAAACAGGGCCCGTCCTCCTACGAGCAGTACTTC
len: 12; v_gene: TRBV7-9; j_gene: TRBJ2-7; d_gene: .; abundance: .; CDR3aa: CASSYGTGEQYF; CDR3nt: TGTGCCAGCAGCTATGGTACGGGGGAGCAGTACTTC
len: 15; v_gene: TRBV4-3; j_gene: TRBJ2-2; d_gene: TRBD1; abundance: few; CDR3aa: CASSVQGARTGELFF; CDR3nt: TGCGCCAGCAGCGTTCAGGGGGCTCGCACCGGGGAGCTGTTTTTT
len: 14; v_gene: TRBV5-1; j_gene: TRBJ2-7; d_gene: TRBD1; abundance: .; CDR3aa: CASSLEGQFHEQYF; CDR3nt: TGCGCCAGCAGCTTGGAGGGACAGTTCCACGAGCAGTACTTC
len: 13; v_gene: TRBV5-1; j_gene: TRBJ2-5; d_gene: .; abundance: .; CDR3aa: CASSLGLEETQYF; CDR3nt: TGCGCCAGCAGCTTGGGGCTGGAAGAGACCCAGTACTTC
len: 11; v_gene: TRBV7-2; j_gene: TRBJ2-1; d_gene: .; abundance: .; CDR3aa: CASTAGGPKFF; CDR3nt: TGTGCCAGCACCGCCGGGGGGCCGAAGTTCTTC
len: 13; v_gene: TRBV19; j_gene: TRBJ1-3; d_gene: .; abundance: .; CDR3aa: CASTAAASNTIYF; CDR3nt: TGTGCCAGTACGGCGGCGGCCTCAAACACCATATATTTT
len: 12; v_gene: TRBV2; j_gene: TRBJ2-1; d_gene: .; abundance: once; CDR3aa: CASCPPGGEQFF; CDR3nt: TGTGCCAGCTGCCCACCGGGGGGCGAGCAGTTCTTC
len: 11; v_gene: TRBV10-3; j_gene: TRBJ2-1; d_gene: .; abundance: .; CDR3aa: CATRQYNEQFF; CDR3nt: TGTGCCACCCGACAATACAATGAGCAGTTCTTC
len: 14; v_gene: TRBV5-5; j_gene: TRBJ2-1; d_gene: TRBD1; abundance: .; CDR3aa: CASSSWTGKDEQFF; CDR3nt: TGTGCCAGCAGCTCGTGGACAGGGAAAGATGAGCAGTTCTTC
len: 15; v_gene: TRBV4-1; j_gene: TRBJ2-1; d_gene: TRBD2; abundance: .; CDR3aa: CASSQESSGFPEQFF; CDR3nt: TGCGCCAGCAGCCAAGAAAGTAGCGGGTTTCCCGAGCAGTTCTTC
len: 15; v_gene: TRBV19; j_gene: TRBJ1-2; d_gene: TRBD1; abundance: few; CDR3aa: CASSSSTGGYYGYTF; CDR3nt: TGTGCCAGTAGTTCTTCGACAGGGGGCTATTATGGCTACACCTTC
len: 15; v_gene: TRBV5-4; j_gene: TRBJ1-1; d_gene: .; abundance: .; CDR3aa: CASSQEGTGGTEAFF; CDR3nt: TGTGCCAGCAGCCAAGAAGGGACGGGGGGGACTGAAGCTTTCTTT
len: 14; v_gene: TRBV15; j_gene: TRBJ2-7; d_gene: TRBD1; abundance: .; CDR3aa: CATSKGQGADEQYF; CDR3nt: TGTGCCACCAGCAAGGGACAGGGGGCGGACGAGCAGTACTTC
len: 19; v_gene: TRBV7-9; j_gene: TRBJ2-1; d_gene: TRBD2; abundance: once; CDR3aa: CASSSGARGGTSGVHEQFF; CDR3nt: TGTGCCAGCAGCTCTGGTGCTAGAGGGGGGACTAGCGGGGTCCATGAGCAGTTCTTC
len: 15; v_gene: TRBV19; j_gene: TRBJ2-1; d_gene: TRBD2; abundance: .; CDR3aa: CASNLLAGGLNEQFF; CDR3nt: TGTGCCAGTAATCTACTAGCGGGGGGGCTCAATGAGCAGTTCTTC
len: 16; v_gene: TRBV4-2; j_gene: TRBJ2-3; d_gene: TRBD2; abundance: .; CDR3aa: CASSQGASGSTDTQYF; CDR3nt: TGTGCCAGCAGCCAAGGGGCTAGCGGCAGCACAGATACGCAGTATTTT
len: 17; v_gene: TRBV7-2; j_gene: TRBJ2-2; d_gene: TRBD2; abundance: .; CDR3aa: CASSLALRLARTGELFF; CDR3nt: TGTGCCAGCAGCTTAGCGCTTAGACTAGCACGCACCGGGGAGCTGTTTTTT
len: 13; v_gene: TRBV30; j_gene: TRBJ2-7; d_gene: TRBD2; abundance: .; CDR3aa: CALASGRRYEQYF; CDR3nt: TGTGCCTTGGCTAGCGGGAGGCGCTACGAGCAGTACTTC
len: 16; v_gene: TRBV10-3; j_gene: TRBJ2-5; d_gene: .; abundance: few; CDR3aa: CAISPGGDVVTKTQYF; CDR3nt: TGTGCCATCAGCCCCGGCGGGGATGTTGTAACGAAGACCCAGTACTTC
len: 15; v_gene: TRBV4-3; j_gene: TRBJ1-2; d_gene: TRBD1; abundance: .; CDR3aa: CASSLEGQGFYGYTF; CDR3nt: TGCGCCAGCAGCCTCGAGGGACAGGGGTTCTATGGCTACACCTTC
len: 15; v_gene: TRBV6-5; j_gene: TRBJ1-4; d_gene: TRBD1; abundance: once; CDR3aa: CASSPAGQGPWRMFF; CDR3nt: TGTGCCAGCAGCCCTGCCGGACAGGGACCTTGGAGGATGTTTTTT
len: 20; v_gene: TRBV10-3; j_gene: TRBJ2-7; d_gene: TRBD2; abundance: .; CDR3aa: CAISEPARRTSGRPGYEQYF; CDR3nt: TGTGCCATCAGTGAGCCGGCGAGACGGACTAGCGGGAGGCCTGGCTACGAGCAGTACTTC
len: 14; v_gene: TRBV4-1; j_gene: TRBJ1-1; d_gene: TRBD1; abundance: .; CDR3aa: CASSQYTGATEAFF; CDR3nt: TGCGCCAGCAGCCAGTACACAGGGGCCACTGAAGCTTTCTTT
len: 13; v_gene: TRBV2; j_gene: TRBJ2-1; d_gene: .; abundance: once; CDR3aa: CASSEKAPRGGFF; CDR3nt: TGTGCCAGCAGTGAGAAGGCCCCTCGGGGAGGGTTCTTC
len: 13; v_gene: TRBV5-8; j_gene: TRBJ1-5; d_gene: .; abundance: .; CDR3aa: CASSLVLSQPQHF; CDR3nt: TGTGCCAGCAGCTTGGTTTTATCTCAGCCCCAGCATTTT
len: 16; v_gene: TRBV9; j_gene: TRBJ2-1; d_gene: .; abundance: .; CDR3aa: CASSTRDSSSYNEQFF; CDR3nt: TGTGCCAGCAGCACTCGGGATAGCAGCTCCTACAATGAGCAGTTCTTC
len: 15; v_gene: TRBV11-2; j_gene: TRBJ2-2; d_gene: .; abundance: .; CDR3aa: CASSLMTTNTGELFF; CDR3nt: TGTGCCAGCAGCTTGATGACAACGAACACCGGGGAGCTGTTTTTT
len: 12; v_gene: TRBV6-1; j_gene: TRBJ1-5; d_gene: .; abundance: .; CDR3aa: CASGGRGQPQHF; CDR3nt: TGTGCCAGCGGGGGGAGAGGTCAGCCCCAGCATTTT
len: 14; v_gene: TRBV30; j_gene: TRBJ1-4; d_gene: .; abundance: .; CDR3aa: CAWTSGLLNEKLFF; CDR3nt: TGTGCCTGGACTTCGGGACTCCTTAATGAAAAACTGTTTTTT
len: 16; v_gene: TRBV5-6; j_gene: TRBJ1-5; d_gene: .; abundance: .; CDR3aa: CASSRAGQSGNQPQHF; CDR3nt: TGTGCCAGCAGCCGCGCGGGGCAGTCGGGCAATCAGCCCCAGCATTTT
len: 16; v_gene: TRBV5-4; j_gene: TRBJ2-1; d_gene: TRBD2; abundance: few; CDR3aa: CASSRPGTSGSLEQFF; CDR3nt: TGTGCCAGCAGCCGCCCCGGGACTAGCGGGTCGCTTGAGCAGTTCTTC
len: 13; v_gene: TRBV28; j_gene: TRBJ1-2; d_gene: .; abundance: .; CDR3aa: CASSFLRGYGYTF; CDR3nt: TGTGCCAGCAGTTTTCTGAGGGGGTATGGCTACACCTTC